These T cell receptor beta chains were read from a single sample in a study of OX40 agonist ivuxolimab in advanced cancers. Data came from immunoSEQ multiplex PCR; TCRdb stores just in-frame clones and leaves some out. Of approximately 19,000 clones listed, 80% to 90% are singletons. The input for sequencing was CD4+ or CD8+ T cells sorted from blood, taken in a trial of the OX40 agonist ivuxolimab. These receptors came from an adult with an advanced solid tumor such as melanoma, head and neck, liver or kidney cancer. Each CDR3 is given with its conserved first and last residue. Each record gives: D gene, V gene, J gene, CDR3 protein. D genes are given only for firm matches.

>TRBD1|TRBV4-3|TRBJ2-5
CASSHLSGDRGVQETQYF
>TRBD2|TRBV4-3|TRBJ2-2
CASSQEGSGRAGELFF
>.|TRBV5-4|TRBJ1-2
CASSLNDWGYTF
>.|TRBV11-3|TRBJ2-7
CASSLNNNPYEQYF
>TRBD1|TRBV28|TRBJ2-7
CASQPRTGPYEQYF
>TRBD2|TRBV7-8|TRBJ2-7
CASSLETSGGRSYEQYF
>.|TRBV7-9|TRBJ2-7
CASQAGAGEQYF
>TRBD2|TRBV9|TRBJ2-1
CASSGPAGGTYNEQFF
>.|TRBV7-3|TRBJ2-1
CASSPSLGGSYNEQFF
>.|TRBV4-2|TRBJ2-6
CASSQKQGSGANVLTF
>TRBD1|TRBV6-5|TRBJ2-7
CASSYGQGTSYEQYF
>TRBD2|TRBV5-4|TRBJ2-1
CASSLVAGVNNEQFF
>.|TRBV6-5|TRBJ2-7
CASSLSQGYEQYF
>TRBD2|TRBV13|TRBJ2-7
CASSLWGLAPYEQYF
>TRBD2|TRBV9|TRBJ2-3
CASSVGGSGRTDTQYF
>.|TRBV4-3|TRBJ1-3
CASSQDPPPASGNTIYF
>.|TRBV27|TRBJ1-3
CASSSGFGGNTIYF
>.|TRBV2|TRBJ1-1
CATLEAGNTEAFF
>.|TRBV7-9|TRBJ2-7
CASSSSFSAGSGEQYF
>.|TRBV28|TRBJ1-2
CASSRPDTGLGYTF
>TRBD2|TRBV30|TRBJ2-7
CAGGSGRARGESHEQYF
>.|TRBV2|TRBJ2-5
CASRTDQETQYF
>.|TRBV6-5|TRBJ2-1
CASSYSLYNNEQFF
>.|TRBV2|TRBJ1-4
CASSDTGSEKLFF
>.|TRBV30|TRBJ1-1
CAWSVLQEAFF
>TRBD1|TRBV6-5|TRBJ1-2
CASSTPRDSYGYTF
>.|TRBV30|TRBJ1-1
CASGARLTDAFF
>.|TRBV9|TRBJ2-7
CASSVGDSVYEQYF
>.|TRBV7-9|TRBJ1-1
CASSPLDGVTEAFF
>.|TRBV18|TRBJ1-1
CASSIAGATTALNTEAFF
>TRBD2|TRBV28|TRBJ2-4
CASKGTSGALAKNIQYF
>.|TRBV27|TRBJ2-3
CASSSPYGADTQYF
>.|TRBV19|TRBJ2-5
CASSRGPGPQIETQYF
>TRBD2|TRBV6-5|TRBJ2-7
CASSFRAGGRHEQYF
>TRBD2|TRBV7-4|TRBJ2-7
CASSPNIAGWAYEQYF
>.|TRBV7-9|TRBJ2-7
CASSSTLEQYF
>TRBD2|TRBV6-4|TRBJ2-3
CASSEGTSGADTQYF
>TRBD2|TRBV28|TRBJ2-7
CASTPIGLAGVGQYF
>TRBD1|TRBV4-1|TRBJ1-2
CASSRPGTAYGYTF
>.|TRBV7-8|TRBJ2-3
CASSPRLGSSTDTQYF
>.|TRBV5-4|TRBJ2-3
CASSSTDTQYF
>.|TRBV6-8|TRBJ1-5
CASSGGNQPQHF
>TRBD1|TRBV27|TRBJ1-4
CASSNPRDRGEKLFF
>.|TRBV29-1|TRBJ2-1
CSVGGRSSYNEQFF
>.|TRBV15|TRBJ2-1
CATSRDQREQDEQFF
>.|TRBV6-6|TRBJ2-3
CASSESGGLTDTQYF
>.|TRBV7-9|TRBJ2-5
CASSRGRTGEETQYF
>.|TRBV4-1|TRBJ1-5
CASSQGRGANQPQHF
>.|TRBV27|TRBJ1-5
CASSFIGGLDQPQHF
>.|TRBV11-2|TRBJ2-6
CASSFGASGANVLTF
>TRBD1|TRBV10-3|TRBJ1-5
CATDRGPMSNQPQHF
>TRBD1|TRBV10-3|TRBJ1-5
CAISEEGAGNQPQHF
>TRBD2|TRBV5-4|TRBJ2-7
CASSLLTSGRYEQYF
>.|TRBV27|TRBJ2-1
CASSGRGGSAYNEQFF